These 16 T cell receptor beta chains came from one sample sequenced in a study of shared clonotypes between healthy human individuals. The protocol was immunoSEQ multiplex PCR, while the TCRdb copy is restricted to in-frame clones and leaves out a portion. The profile shows about 2.5 million clones, 80% to 95% of them singletons. Sequencing used naive CD4+ T cells from PBMCs. Subset noted: CD45RA+ positively selected. All receptors derive from a man aged 18 to 29 in good health. Some clones in this sample may be carry-over from other donors' samples.

The chain combines TRBV7-6 with TRBJ2-7; D gene ambiguous. Germline V gene data show CDR1 as SGHVS and CDR2 as FNYEAQ. The ends were cut back, 0 bases at V and 5 bases at J, with 14 bases in the middle. CDR3 length: 15 residues. CDR3 residues: CASSLAGPQTDEQYF. The CDR3 DNA follows: TGTGCCAGCAGCTTAGCGGGCCCTCAGACCGACGAGCAGTACTTC.

The chain is built from TRBV19 and TRBJ2-7; no clear D gene. The CDR3 extends over 13 amino acids. Germline CDR1 reads LNHDA; CDR2 reads SQIVND (reference sequence). The germline V and J ends were trimmed by 10 bases and 2 bases, with 15 bases remaining between them. Here the CDR3 reads CATRSTGTYEQYF. CDR3 in DNA: TGTGCCACACGCTCGACGGGCACCTACGAGCAGTACTTC. Looking up the rest from reference TRBV19 and TRBJ2-7 gives the full variable domain: DGGITQSPKYLFRKEGQNVTLSCEQNLNHDAMYWYRQDPGQGLRLIYYSQIVNDFQKGDIAEGYSVSREKKESFPLTVTSAQKNPTAFYLCATRSTGTYEQYFGPGTRLTVT.

The chain uses TRBV5-6 and TRBJ1-4; a weak D match, TRBD1 (5 bases). The V gene's germline CDR1 is SGHDT and CDR2 YYEEEE. With 4 bases removed from V and 5 bases from J, the gap between germline ends came to 15 bases. This CDR3 has 15 residues. CDR3: CASSSQRQLNEKLFF. CDR3 DNA sequence: TGTGCCAGCAGCAGTCAAAGACAGCTAAATGAAAAACTGTTTTTT.

The J gene is TRBJ1-2, the V gene TRBV7-9, with 7 bases identical to TRBD1. CDR3 length: 13 residues. Germline CDR1 reads SEHNR; CDR2 reads FQNEAQ (reference sequence). Unmatched junction bases numbered 10, after V lost 7 bases and J lost 8 bases. CDR3 DNA sequence: TGTGCCAGCACCCCACAGGGGTTTCAGGGCTACACCTTC. Translated: CASTPQGFQGYTF.

V and J are TRBV5-1 and TRBJ2-2, with 9 bases lining up with TRBD2. Germline V gene lookup returns CDR1 SGHRS and CDR2 YFSETQ. The CDR3 is made up of 16 amino acids. V gave up 3 bases and J gave up 4 bases; unmatched junction bases: 7. The CDR3 DNA reads TGCGCCAGCAGCTCCGGACTAGCGCATATCACCGGGGAGCTGTTTTTT. This sequence encodes CASSSGLAHITGELFF.

The chain is built from TRBV7-2 and TRBJ1-1, with a tentative D call TRBD1 (5 bases). This CDR3 is built from 17 residues. In germline, CDR1 is SGHTA, CDR2 FQGNSA. V dropped 1 base and J dropped 1 base, with 16 bases sitting between them. The CDR3: CASSLGVLRGRNTEAFF. The CDR3, as DNA: TGTGCCAGCAGCTTAGGAGTATTAAGGGGCCGGAACACTGAAGCTTTCTTT.

The rearrangement uses TRBV6-6 and TRBJ2-1, with 7 nucleotides matching TRBD2. The CDR3 has 15 residues. The J segment lost 4 bases and the V segment lost 5 bases, leaving 8 bases of the junction unmatched. Looked up from germline, CDR1 is MNHNY and CDR2 is SVGAGI (reference sequence). The CDR3 nucleotides read TGTGCCAGCAGTCTAGCGGACCCCGATTACAATGAGCAGTTCTTC. Its translation is CASSLADPDYNEQFF.

The J gene is TRBJ2-6, the V gene TRBV5-1; 8 positions match TRBD2. V lost 3 bases, J lost 6 bases, and 2 bases stayed unmatched. CDR3 length: 14 amino acids. The germline CDR1 and CDR2 sequences are SGHRS and YFSETQ. CDR3 bases: TGCGCCAGCAGCTCCGGGGGGGCGGCCAACGTCCTGACTTTC. It specifies CASSSGGAANVLTF.

CDR3 in amino acids: CASTLSEGRDYGYTF. The CDR3 DNA reads TGTGCCAGCACCCTTTCTGAGGGGCGAGACTATGGCTACACCTTC. V gene TRBV9 combines with J gene TRBJ1-2; a weak D match, TRBD1 (5 bases). Germline assignment: CDR1 SGDLS and CDR2 YYNGEE. The ends were cut back, 6 bases at V and 3 bases at J, with 18 bases in the middle. CDR3 length: 15 amino acids.

The chain is built from TRBV7-2 and TRBJ2-7; a possible D gene is TRBD1 (6 bases). The CDR3 length is 16 residues. CDR1 SGHTA and CDR2 FQGNSA come from the germline V gene. Trimming cost V 5 bases and J 3 bases, with 20 bases left between them. The CDR3 is CASSRPARGINYEQYF. DNA of the CDR3: TGTGCCAGCAGCCGACCGGCTAGGGGGATCAACTACGAGCAGTACTTC. The full variable domain, with the rest looked up from reference TRBV7-2 and TRBJ2-7, is GAGVSQSPSNKVTEKGKDVELRCDPISGHTALYWYRQSLGQGLEFLIYFQGNSAPDKSGLPSDRFSAERTGGSVSTLTIQRTQQEDSAVYLCASSRPARGINYEQYFGPGTRLTVT.

The chain carries TRBV6-1 and TRBJ1-2, with 9 bases aligning to TRBD1. The V and J ends lost 2 bases and 6 bases, in that order; junction bases with no gene match: 4. CDR3 length: 14 amino acids. The germline gives CDR1 MNHNS, CDR2 SASEGT. This chain's CDR3 is CASSELWTGDGYTF. Here the CDR3 DNA reads TGTGCCAGCAGTGAATTGTGGACAGGGGATGGCTACACCTTC.

Only one count was recorded for this clone. The chain uses TRBV28 and TRBJ2-1, with D perhaps being TRBD1 or TRBD2 (5 bases each). The CDR3 extends over 17 amino acids. Germline lookup yields CDR1 MDHEN and CDR2 SYDVKM. Trimming took off 7 bases at V and 7 bases at J, with 26 bases between the two ends. CDR3 coding DNA: TGTGCCAGCAAGGGGTCCCTCTCGGGGCAGCGTGCGAATGAGCAGTTCTTC. This encodes CASKGSLSGQRANEQFF.

J is TRBJ1-2 and V is TRBV7-9; TRBD1 matches 7 bases. The CDR3 loop spans 16 amino acids. With 6 bases clipped from V and 3 bases from J, the junction kept 13 bases outside the gene matches. Germline V gene data show CDR1 as SEHNR and CDR2 as FQNEAQ (reference sequence). The CDR3 region has the DNA TGTGCCAGCAGTAAACAGGGGACCGCATCCGACTATGGCTACACCTTC. Amino acids: CASSKQGTASDYGYTF.

The rearrangement joins TRBV6-1 to TRBJ2-3; TRBD2 matches 7 bases. Germline V lookup: CDR1 MNHNS, CDR2 SASEGT. The V segment lost 7 bases and the J segment 0 bases; nucleotides outside the gene matches: 7. CDR3 length: 15 amino acids. CDR3 residues: CASIRAGLSTDTQYF. The CDR3 DNA sequence: TGTGCCAGCATCCGAGCGGGACTTAGCACAGATACGCAGTATTTT.

In the case of this clone: This sample also contains other DNA sequences that code for the same CDR3. This rearrangement joins TRBV6-1 to TRBJ1-3, with no clear D. The V and J ends lost 0 bases and 4 bases respectively, with 4 bases between them. This CDR3 contains 13 residues. Looked up from germline, CDR1 is MNHNS and CDR2 is SASEGT. The CDR3 region has the DNA TGTGCCAGCAGTGAAGCTTCCGGAAACACCATATATTTT. This sequence encodes CASSEASGNTIYF.

The chain links TRBV5-1 to TRBJ2-7, with TRBD1 matching over 8 bases. Germline V CDR1 and CDR2: SGHRS, YFSETQ. The ends lost 3 bases at V and 2 bases at J; junction bases unmatched: 7. The CDR3 totals 15 residues. The CDR3: CASSSPLRGPYEQYF. CDR3 DNA: TGCGCCAGCAGCTCCCCCCTCAGGGGGCCCTACGAGCAGTACTTC.